This T cell receptor beta chain was recorded in a study of T cells expressing NK-cell markers. Study as a whole: TCR beta repertoires came from sorted CD3+CD56+NKG2C+, CD3+CD56+NKG2C- and CD3+CD56-NKG2C+ T cells. Findings of the study overall: Dominance of the CD3+CD56-NKG2C+ fraction by these clonotypes also held in a handful of donors. Over 5 donors carried dominant NKG2C+ clonotypes that made up 1.0-7.0% of their CD8+ T cells.

Beta-chain TCR cDNA was generated via 5'RACE template switching with UMIs. TCRdb reprocessed the 5' RACE reads and reports one entry per CDR3 protein, with no DNA. Reported are roughly 300,000 distinct CDR3 sequences; the ten largest clones contain 4% to 5%. The germline gives CDR1 LGHDT, CDR2 YNNKEL (reference sequence). The CDR3 has 14 amino acids. Comment on this clonotype: The antigen is undetermined.

V and J are TRBV3-1 and TRBJ1-6; there is no DNA to check the TCRdb D call of TRBD1. This TCR came from a woman aged 18 to 69 in good health. The sequenced sample was blood T cells: a sorted CD56 or NKG2C T cell subset, CD4+ or CD8+ T cells, or bulk PBMC T cells (not recorded which). Here the CDR3 reads CASSQGGENSPLHF. Full variable domain (remainder filled in from reference TRBV3-1 and TRBJ1-6): DTAVSQTPKYLVTQMGNDKSIKCEQNLGHDTMYWYKQDSKKFLKIMFSYNNKELIINETVPNRFSPKSPDKAHLNLHINSLELGDSAVYFCASSQGGENSPLHFGNGTRLTVT.